This TCR beta chain stems from a study of T cell repertoires in cytomegalovirus infection. CDR1 is SGHDT and CDR2 is YYEEEE in the germline V gene. This CDR3 is 16 amino acids long. V lost 5 bases and J lost 5; bases outside the gene matches: 11. Study results and limitations: CMV carriers with the relevant HLA were identified by cumulative public TCR beta family frequency.

The sample holds a few counts of this clonotype. Its specificity is unknown. One entry per CDR3 protein results from TCRdb running MiXCR on the reads. The table includes 200,000 to 300,000 distinct CDR3 sequences, roughly 13% detected once. This TCR was recovered from a human donor in good health (CMV status not recorded). Some clones in this sample may be carry-over from other donors' samples. The sample taken for sequencing was PBMCs. The chain is built from TRBV5-6 and TRBJ2-1; 9 bases line up with TRBD1. The CDR3 DNA reads TGTGCCAGCAGGGGAACAGGGGGCAAGGTCAACAATGAGCAGTTCTTC. Its protein is CASRGTGGKVNNEQFF.